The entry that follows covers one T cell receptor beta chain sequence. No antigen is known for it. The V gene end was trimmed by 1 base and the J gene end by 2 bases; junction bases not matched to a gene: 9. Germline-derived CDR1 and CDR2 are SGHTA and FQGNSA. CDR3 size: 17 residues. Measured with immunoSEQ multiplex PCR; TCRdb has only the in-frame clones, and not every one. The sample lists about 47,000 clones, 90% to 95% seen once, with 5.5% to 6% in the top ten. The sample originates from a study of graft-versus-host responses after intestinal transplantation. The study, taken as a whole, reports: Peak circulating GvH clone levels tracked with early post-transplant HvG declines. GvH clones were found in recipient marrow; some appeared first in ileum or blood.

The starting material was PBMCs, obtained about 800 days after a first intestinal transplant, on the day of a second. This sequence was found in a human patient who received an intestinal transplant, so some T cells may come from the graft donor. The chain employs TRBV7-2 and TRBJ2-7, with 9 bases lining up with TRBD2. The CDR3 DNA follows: TGTGCCAGCAGCTTAGAGGTCCCGCTAGCGGGGCCCTACGAGCAGTACTTC. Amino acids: CASSLEVPLAGPYEQYF.